This TCR beta chain was captured by sequencing in a study of cytomegalovirus exposure and HLA in healthy donors. Trimming took 3 bases from V and 8 from J; bases not matched to a gene: 7. The CDR3 sequence is 15 residues long. In germline, CDR1 is SGHAT, CDR2 FQNNGV. Points on this clone: Its antigen is unidentified.

Primers for the PCR totalled 60 Vbeta and 13 Jbeta. Data came from immunoSEQ multiplex PCR; TCRdb stores just in-frame clones and leaves some out. The sample has under 200,000 clones, roughly four fifths seen once. Findings and caveats of the study: For most subjects, TCR beta sequences were reported to predict HLA-A and HLA-B alleles with accuracy. A later analysis linked a missense DCLRE1C variant to TCR beta V- and J-gene trimming.

The chain uses TRBV11-2 and TRBJ1-4; TRBD1 agrees at 9 bases. The TCR comes from a man aged 40-50 years in good health and CMV-seropositive. The sequenced sample was PBMCs. The CDR3 coding sequence is TGTGCCAGCAGCTTCGGTCGGGACAGGGAAGAAAAACTGTTTTTT. This sequence encodes CASSFGRDREEKLFF. The full variable domain, its missing parts supplied by reference TRBV11-2 and TRBJ1-4, is EAGVAQSPRYKIIEKRQSVAFWCNPISGHATLYWYQQILGQGPKLLIQFQNNGVVDDSQLPKDRFSAERLKGVDSTLKIQPAKLEDSAVYLCASSFGRDREEKLFFGSGTQLSVL.